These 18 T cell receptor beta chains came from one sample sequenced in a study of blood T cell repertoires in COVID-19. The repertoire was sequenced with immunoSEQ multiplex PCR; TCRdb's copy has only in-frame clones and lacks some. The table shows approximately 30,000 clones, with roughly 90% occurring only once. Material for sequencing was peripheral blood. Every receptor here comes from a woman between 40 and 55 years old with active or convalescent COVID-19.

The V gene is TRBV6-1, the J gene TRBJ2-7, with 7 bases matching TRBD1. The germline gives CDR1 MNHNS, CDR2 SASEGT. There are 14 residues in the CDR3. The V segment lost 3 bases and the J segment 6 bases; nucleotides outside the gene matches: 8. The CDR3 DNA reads TGTGCCAGCAGTGAGACAGGGCCTCGGGGCGAGCAGTACTTC. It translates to CASSETGPRGEQYF.

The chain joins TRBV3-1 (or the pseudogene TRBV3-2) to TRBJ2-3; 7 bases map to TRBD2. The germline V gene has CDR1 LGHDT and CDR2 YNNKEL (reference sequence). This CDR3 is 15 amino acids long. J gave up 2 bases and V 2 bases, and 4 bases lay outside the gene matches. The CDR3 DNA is TGTGCCAGCAGCCAAAGACTAGCCCCCACAGATACGCAGTATTTT. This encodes CASSQRLAPTDTQYF.

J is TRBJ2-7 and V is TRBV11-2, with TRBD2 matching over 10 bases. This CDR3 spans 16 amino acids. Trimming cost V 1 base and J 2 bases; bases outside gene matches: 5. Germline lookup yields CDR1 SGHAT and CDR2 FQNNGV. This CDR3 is CASSLAASGGPYEQYF. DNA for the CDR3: TGTGCCAGCAGCTTAGCGGCTAGCGGGGGTCCCTACGAGCAGTACTTC.

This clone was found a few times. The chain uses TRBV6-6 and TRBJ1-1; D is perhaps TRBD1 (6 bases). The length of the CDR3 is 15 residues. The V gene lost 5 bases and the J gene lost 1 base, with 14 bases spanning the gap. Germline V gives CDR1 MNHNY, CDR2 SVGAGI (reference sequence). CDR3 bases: TGTGCCAGCAGTCGGCGCCAGGGGCCGAACACTGAAGCTTTCTTT. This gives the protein CASSRRQGPNTEAFF.

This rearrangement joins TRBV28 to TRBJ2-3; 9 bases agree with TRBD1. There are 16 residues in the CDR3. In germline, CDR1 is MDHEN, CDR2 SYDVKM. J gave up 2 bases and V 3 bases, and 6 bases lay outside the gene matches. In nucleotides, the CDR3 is TGTGCCAGCAGTTTCGGACAGGGGCCCCTCACAGATACGCAGTATTTT. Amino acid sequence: CASSFGQGPLTDTQYF.

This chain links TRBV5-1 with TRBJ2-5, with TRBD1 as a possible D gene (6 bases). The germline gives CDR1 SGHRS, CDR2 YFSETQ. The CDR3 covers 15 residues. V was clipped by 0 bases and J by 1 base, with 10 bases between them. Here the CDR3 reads CASSLESGVQETQYF. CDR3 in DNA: TGCGCCAGCAGCTTGGAGTCAGGGGTCCAAGAGACCCAGTACTTC. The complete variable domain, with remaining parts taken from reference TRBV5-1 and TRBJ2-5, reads KAGVTQTPRYLIKTRGQQVTLSCSPISGHRSVSWYQQTPGQGLQFLFEYFSETQRNKGNFPGRFSGRQFSNSRSEMNVSTLELGDSALYLCASSLESGVQETQYFGPGTRLLVL.

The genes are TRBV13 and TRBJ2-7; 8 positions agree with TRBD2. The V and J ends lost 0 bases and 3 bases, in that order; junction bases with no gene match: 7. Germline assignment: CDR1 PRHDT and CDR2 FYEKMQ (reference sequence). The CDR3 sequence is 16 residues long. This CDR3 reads CASSLGLPAGVYEQYF. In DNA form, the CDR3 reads TGTGCCAGCAGCTTAGGCCTTCCAGCGGGGGTCTACGAGCAGTACTTC.

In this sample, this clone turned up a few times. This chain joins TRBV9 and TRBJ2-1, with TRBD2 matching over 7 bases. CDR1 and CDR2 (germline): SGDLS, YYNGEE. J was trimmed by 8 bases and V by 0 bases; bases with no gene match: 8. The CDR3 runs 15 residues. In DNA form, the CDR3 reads TGTGCCAGCAGCGTAGGCGGGAGCCAGGTCCATGAGCAGTTCTTC. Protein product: CASSVGGSQVHEQFF.

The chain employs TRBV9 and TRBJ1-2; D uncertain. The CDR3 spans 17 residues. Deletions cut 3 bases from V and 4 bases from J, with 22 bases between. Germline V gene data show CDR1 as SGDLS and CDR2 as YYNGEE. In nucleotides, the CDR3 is TGTGCCAGCAGCGCGAGCCAAGGGAGCGTGTGGAGCTATGGCTACACCTTC. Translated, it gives CASSASQGSVWSYGYTF.

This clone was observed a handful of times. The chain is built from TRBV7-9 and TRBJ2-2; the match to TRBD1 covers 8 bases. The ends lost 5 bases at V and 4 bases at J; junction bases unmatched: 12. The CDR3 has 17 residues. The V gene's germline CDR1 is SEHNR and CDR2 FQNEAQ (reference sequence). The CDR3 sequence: CASSPTAGTGSTGELFF. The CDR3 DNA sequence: TGTGCCAGCAGCCCGACTGCCGGGACAGGAAGCACCGGGGAGCTGTTTTTT.

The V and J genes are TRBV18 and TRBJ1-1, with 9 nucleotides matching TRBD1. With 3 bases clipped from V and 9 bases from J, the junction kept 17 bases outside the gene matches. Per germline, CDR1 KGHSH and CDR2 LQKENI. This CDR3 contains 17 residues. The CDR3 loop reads CASSPTQPGQGGSQAFF. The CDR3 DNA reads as TGTGCCAGCTCACCTACCCAACCGGGACAGGGTGGATCGCAAGCTTTCTTT.

CDR3 sequence: CASSTVGGATDTQYF. In DNA, the CDR3 is TGTGCCAGTAGTACAGTCGGGGGGGCAACCGATACGCAGTATTTT. The chain joins TRBV19 to TRBJ2-3, with TRBD2 matching 8 bases. The length of the CDR3 is 15 residues. From germline, CDR1 is LNHDA and CDR2 SQIVND (reference sequence). V dropped 4 bases and J dropped 6; count of bases not matched to a gene: 9.

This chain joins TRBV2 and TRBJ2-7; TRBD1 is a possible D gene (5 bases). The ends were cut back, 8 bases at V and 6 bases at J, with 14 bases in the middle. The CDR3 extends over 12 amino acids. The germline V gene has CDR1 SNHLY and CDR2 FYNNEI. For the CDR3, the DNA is TGTGCCAGCGACCAGGGAAGGGGCGAGCAGTACTTC. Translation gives CASDQGRGEQYF.

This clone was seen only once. The CDR3 here is CAWSAWTGARYGYTF. The CDR3 nucleotides are TGTGCCTGGAGTGCCTGGACAGGGGCAAGGTATGGCTACACCTTC. This rearrangement joins TRBV30 to TRBJ1-2; 9 bases fit TRBD1. The trim removed 1 base at V and 5 bases at J, leaving 8 bases unmatched. The germline gives CDR1 GTSNPN, CDR2 SVGIG (reference sequence). The CDR3 has 15 amino acids.

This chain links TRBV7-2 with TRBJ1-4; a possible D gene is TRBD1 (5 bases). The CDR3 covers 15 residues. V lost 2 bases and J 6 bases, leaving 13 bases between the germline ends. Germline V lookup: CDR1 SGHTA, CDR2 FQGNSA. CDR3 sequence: CASSLWGDWDEKLFF. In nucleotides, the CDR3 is TGTGCCAGCAGCTTATGGGGGGATTGGGATGAAAAACTGTTTTTT.

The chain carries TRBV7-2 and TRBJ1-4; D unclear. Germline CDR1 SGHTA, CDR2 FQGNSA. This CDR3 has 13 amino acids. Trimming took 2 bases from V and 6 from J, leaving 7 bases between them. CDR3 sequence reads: CASSLTQHEKLFF. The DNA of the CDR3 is TGTGCCAGCAGCTTAACACAGCATGAAAAACTGTTTTTT.

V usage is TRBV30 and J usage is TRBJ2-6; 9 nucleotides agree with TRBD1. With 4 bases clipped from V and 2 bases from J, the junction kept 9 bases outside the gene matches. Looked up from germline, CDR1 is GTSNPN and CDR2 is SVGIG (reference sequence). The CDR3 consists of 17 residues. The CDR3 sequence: CAWIRQGVPPGANVLTF. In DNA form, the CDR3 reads TGTGCCTGGATTAGACAGGGGGTCCCCCCTGGGGCCAACGTCCTGACTTTC. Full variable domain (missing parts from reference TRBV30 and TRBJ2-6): SQTIHQWPATLVQPVGSPLSLECTVEGTSNPNLYWYRQAAGRGLQLLFYSVGIGQISSEVPQNLSASRPQDRQFILSSKKLLLSDSGFYLCAWIRQGVPPGANVLTFGAGSRLTVL.

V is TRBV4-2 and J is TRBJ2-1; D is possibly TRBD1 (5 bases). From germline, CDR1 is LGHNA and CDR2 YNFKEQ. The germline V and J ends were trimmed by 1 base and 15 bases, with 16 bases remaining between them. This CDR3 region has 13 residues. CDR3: CASSQVLGARRFF. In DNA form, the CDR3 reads TGTGCCAGCAGCCAAGTGCTAGGGGCCCGGCGGTTCTTC.